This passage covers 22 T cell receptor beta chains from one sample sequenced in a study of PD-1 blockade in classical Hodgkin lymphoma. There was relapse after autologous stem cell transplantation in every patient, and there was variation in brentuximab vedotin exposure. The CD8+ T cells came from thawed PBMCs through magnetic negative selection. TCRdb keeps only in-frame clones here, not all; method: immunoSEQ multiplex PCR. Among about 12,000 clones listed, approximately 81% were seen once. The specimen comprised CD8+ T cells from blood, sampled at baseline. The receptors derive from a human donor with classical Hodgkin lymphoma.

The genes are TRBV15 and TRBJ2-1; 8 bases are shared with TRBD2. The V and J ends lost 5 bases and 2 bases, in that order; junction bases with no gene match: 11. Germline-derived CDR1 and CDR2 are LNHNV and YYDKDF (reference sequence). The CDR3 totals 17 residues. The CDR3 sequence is CATSPRGGGRPYNEQFF. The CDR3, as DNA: TGTGCCACCAGCCCTAGGGGTGGCGGGAGGCCCTACAATGAGCAGTTCTTC. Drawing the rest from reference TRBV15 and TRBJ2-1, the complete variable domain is DAMVIQNPRYQVTQFGKPVTLSCSQTLNHNVMYWYQQKSSQAPKLLFHYYDKDFNNEADTPDNFQSRRPNTSFCFLDIRSPGLGDTAMYLCATSPRGGGRPYNEQFFGPGTRLTVL.

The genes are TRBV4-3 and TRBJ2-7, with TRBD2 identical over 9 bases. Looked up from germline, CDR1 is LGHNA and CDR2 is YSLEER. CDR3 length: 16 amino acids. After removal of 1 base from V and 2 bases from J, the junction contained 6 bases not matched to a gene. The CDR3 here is CASSQGIAGEAYEQYF. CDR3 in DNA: TGCGCCAGCAGCCAAGGGATAGCGGGAGAAGCCTACGAGCAGTACTTC.

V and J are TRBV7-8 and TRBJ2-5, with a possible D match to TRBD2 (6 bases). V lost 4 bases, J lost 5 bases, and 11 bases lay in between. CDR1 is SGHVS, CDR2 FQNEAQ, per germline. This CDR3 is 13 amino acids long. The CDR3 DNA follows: TGTGCCAGCAGCTACGGAGGGCCGGAGACCCAGTACTTC. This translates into CASSYGGPETQYF.

The CDR3 DNA reads TGCGCCAGCAGCCTGGACGCGAACACCGGGGAGCTGTTTTTT. It is translated as CASSLDANTGELFF. This chain joins TRBV10-2 and TRBJ2-2; D is undetermined. CDR3 size: 14 residues. The V gene's germline CDR1 is WSHSY and CDR2 SAAADI. V was cut by 6 bases and J by 0 bases, with 8 bases left in between.

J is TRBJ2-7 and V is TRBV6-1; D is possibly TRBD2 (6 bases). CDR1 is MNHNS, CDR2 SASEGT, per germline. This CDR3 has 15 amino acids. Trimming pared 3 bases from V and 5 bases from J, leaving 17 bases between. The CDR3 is CASSDGTGVFHEQYF. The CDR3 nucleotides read TGTGCCAGCAGTGACGGGACTGGGGTATTCCACGAGCAGTACTTC.

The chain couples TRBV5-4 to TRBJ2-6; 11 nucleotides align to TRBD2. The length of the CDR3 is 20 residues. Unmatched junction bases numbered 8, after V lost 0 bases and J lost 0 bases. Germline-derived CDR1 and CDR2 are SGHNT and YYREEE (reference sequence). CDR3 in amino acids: CASSLVLAGGITSGANVLTF. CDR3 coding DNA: TGTGCCAGCAGCTTGGTTCTAGCGGGAGGTATAACCTCTGGGGCCAACGTCCTGACTTTC.

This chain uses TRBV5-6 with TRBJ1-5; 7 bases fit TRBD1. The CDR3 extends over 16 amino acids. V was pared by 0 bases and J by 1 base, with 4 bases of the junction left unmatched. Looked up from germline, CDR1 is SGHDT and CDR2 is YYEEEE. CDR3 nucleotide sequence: TGTGCCAGCAGCTTGGCCGTCAGGGGGAGCAATCAGCCCCAGCATTTT. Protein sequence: CASSLAVRGSNQPQHF.

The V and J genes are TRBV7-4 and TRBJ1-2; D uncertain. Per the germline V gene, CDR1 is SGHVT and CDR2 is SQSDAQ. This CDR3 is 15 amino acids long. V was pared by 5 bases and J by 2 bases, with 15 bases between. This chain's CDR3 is CASSIGASSNYGYTF. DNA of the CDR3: TGTGCCAGCAGCATAGGCGCCTCTTCGAACTATGGCTACACCTTC.

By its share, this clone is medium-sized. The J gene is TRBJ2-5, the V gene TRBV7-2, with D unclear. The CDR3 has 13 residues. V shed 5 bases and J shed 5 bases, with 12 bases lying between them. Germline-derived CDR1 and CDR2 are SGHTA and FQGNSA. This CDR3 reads CASSLGRYETQYF. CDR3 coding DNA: TGTGCCAGCAGCCTGGGTCGGTATGAGACCCAGTACTTC. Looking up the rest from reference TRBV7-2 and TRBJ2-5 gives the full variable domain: GAGVSQSPSNKVTEKGKDVELRCDPISGHTALYWYRQSLGQGLEFLIYFQGNSAPDKSGLPSDRFSAERTGGSVSTLTIQRTQQEDSAVYLCASSLGRYETQYFGPGTRLLVL.

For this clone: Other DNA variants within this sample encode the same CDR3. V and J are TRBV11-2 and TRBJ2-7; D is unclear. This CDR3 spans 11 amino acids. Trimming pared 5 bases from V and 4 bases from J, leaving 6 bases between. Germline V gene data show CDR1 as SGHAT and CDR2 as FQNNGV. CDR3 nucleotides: TGTGCCAGCAGCCAATTATACGAGCAGTACTTC. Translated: CASSQLYEQYF.

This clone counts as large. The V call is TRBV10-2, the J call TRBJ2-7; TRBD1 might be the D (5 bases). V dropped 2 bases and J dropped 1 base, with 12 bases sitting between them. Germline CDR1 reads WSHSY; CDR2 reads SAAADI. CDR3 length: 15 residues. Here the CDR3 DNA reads TGCGCCAGCAGTGAGCTTTCGACAGTTTCCTACGAGCAGTACTTC. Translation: CASSELSTVSYEQYF.

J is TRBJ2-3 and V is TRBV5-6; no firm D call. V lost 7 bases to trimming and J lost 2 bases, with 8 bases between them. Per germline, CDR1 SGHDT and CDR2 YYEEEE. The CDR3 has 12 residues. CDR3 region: CASEGPTDTQYF. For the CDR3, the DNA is TGTGCCAGCGAAGGTCCCACAGATACGCAGTATTTT.

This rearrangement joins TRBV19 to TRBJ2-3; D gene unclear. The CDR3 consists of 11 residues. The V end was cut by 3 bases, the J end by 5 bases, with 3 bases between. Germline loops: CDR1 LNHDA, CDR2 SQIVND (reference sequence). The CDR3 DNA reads TGTGCCAGTAGTATGGTAGATACGCAGTATTTT. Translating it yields CASSMVDTQYF.

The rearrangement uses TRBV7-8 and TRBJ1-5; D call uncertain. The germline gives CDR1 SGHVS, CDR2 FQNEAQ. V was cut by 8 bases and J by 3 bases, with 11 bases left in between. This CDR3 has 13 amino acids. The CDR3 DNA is TGTGCCAGCTCTCAGGCGAACAATCAGCCCCAGCATTTT. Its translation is CASSQANNQPQHF.

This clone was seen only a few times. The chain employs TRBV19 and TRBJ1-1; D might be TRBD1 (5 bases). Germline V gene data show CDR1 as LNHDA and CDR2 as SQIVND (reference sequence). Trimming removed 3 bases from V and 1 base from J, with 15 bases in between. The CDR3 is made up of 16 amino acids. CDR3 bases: TGTGCCAGTAGTATCAGGGACGGCTACCAGAACACTGAAGCTTTCTTT. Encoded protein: CASSIRDGYQNTEAFF. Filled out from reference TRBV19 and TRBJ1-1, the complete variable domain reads DGGITQSPKYLFRKEGQNVTLSCEQNLNHDAMYWYRQDPGQGLRLIYYSQIVNDFQKGDIAEGYSVSREKKESFPLTVTSAQKNPTAFYLCASSIRDGYQNTEAFFGQGTRLTVV.

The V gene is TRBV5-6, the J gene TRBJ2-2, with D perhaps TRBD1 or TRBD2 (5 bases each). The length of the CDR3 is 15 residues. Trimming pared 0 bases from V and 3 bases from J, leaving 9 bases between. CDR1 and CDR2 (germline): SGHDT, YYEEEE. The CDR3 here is CASSLGGDDTGELFF. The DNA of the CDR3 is TGTGCCAGCAGCTTGGGAGGGGATGACACCGGGGAGCTGTTTTTT.

The CDR3 here is CASNFLGGAANYGYTF. The CDR3 DNA reads as TGTGCCAGCAATTTCCTAGGGGGGGCAGCTAACTATGGCTACACCTTC. The chain employs TRBV7-9 and TRBJ1-2, with D perhaps matching TRBD1 (6 bases). From germline, CDR1 is SEHNR and CDR2 FQNEAQ (reference sequence). This CDR3 contains 16 residues. V lost 7 bases to trimming and J lost 0 bases, with 18 bases between them.

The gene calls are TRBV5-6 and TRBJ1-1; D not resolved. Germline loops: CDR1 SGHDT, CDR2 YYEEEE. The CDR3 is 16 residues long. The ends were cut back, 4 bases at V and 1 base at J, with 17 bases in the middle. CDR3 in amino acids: CASSPAETWANTEAFF. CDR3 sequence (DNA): TGTGCCAGCAGCCCTGCGGAGACATGGGCGAACACTGAAGCTTTCTTT.

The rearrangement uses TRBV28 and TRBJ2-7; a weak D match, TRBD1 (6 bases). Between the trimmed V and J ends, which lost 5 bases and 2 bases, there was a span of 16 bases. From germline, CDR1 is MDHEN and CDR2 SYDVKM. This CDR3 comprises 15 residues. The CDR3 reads CASSPGADSTYEQYF. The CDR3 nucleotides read TGTGCCAGCAGTCCAGGGGCGGACAGCACCTACGAGCAGTACTTC.

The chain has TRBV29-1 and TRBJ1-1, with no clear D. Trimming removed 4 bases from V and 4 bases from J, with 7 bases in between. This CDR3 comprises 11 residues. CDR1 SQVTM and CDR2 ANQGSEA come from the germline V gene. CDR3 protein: CSVGRPTEAFF. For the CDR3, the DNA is TGCAGCGTTGGACGGCCCACTGAAGCTTTCTTT. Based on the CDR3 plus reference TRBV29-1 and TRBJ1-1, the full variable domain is SAVISQKPSRDICQRGTSLTIQCQVDSQVTMMFWYRQQPGQSLTLIATANQGSEATYESGFVIDKFPISRPNLTFSTLTVSNMSPEDSSIYLCSVGRPTEAFFGQGTRLTVV.

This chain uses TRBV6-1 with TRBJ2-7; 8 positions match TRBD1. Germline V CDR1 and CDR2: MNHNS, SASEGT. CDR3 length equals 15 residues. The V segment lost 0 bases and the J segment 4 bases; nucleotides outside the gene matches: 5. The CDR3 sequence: CASSEALWTGYEQYF. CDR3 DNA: TGTGCCAGCAGTGAAGCCTTATGGACAGGGTACGAGCAGTACTTC.

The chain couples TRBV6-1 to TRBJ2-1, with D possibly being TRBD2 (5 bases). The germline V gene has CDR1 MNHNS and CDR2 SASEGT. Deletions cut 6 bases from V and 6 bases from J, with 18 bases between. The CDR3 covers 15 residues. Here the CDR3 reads CASRLQEGWANEQFF. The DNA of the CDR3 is TGTGCCAGCAGGTTACAAGAGGGTTGGGCCAATGAGCAGTTCTTC.